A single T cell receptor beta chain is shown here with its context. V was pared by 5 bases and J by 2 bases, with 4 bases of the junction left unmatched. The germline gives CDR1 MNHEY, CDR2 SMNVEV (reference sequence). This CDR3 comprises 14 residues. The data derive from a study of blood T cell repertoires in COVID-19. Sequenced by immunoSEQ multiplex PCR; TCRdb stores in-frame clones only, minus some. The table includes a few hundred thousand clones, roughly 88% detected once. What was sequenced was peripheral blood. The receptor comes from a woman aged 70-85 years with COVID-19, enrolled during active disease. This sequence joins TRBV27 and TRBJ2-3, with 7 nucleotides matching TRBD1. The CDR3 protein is CASSTGQPTDTQYF. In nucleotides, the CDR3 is TGTGCCAGCAGTACGGGACAGCCCACAGATACGCAGTATTTT.